Sequencing of this TCR beta chain was carried out in a study of blood T cell repertoires in COVID-19. Profiling relied on immunoSEQ multiplex PCR, and the TCRdb table lists in-frame clones only, not all of them. This sample has over 150,000 clones, with 70% to 90% found just once. Sequencing input: peripheral blood. The clonotype originates from a man aged 35-49 years with acute or convalescent COVID-19.

CDR3 amino acids: CASSQDSGTVNGYTF. In nucleotides, the CDR3 is TGCGCCAGCAGCCAAGATTCCGGGACAGTGAATGGCTACACCTTC. The V and J genes are TRBV4-1 and TRBJ1-2; 7 bases match TRBD1. V was clipped by 0 bases and J by 6 bases; unmatched bases: 7. The V gene's germline CDR1 is MGHRA and CDR2 YSYEKL. CDR3 length: 15 amino acids.